The 21 T cell receptor beta chains given below trace back to one sample, sequenced in a study of OX40 agonist ivuxolimab in advanced cancers. Receptor amplification or capture employed the immunoSEQ multiplex PCR assay. In its TCRdb copy, this immuneACCESS table keeps in-frame sequences only and misses some clones. Where compared with another copy, unresolved V genes explain less than half of these, and the others have no known cause. The sample contains under 20,000 clones, 70% to 90% of them found a single time. The top ten hold roughly 15% of the sample. The sample was CD4+ or CD8+ T cells sorted from blood, taken in a trial of the OX40 agonist ivuxolimab. The source of these receptors is an adult with an advanced solid tumor such as melanoma, head and neck, liver or kidney cancer.

This chain joins TRBV29-1 and TRBJ2-3; D is undetermined. The ends were cut back, 5 bases at V and 0 bases at J, with 6 bases in the middle. This CDR3 comprises 12 residues. Germline CDR1 SQVTM, CDR2 ANQGSEA. CDR3 sequence: CSVTVSTDTQYF. CDR3 in DNA: TGCAGCGTTACAGTCAGCACAGATACGCAGTATTTT.

A remark on this clone: The junction does not match germline at one end; this may be a read error. The V and J genes are TRBV7-7 and TRBJ2-7; 10 positions agree with TRBD2. This CDR3 has 14 residues. Germline CDR1 reads SSHAT; CDR2 reads FNYEAQ (reference sequence). As DNA, the CDR3 is TGTGCTAGCAGCTCCTCTAGCGGGAGTAGCGAGCAGTACTTC. This encodes CASSSSSGSSEQYF.

The V and J genes are TRBV5-1 and TRBJ1-5; D is unresolved. This CDR3 has 14 residues. Germline CDR1 and CDR2: SGHRS and YFSETQ. Between the trimmed V and J ends, which lost 0 bases and 4 bases, there was a span of 8 bases. CDR3 bases: TGCGCCAGCAGCTTGGCTTCAGGAAATCAGCCCCAGCATTTT. Encoded protein: CASSLASGNQPQHF.

Only a few counts were recorded for this clone. The rearrangement uses TRBV7-9 and TRBJ1-2, with 11 bases fitting TRBD1. Germline V gives CDR1 SEHNR, CDR2 FQNEAQ (reference sequence). The CDR3 has 14 amino acids. J was trimmed by 7 bases and V by 5 bases; bases with no gene match: 6. CDR3: CASSPGTGGRGYTF. DNA for the CDR3: TGTGCCAGCAGCCCAGGGACAGGGGGTCGTGGCTACACCTTC. Variable domain in full (rest from reference TRBV7-9 and TRBJ1-2): DTGVSQNPRHKITKRGQNVTFRCDPISEHNRLYWYRQTLGQGPEFLTYFQNEAQLEKSRLLSDRFSAERPKGSFSTLEIQRTEQGDSAMYLCASSPGTGGRGYTFGSGTRLTVV.

The J gene is TRBJ2-7, the V gene TRBV4-2; tentative D call: TRBD2 (5 bases). The CDR3 extends over 16 amino acids. Between the trimmed V and J ends, which lost 0 bases and 0 bases, there was a span of 12 bases. Germline V gene sequence: CDR1 LGHNA, CDR2 YNFKEQ. The DNA of the CDR3 is TGTGCCAGCAGCCAAGAAGGAGGACTGGCCTCCTACGAGCAGTACTTC. It yields the protein CASSQEGGLASYEQYF.

About this clone itself: One end of the junction varies from germline; a read error may be responsible. The chain combines TRBV5-4 with TRBJ1-1; unclear D gene. Looked up from germline, CDR1 is SGHNT and CDR2 is YYREEE (reference sequence). The CDR3 sequence is 13 residues long. The CDR3 bases are TGCGCCAGCAGCCAAGGACTGAACACTGAAGCTTTCTTT. Its translation: CASSQGLNTEAFF.

The chain employs TRBV7-2 and TRBJ1-5, with TRBD1 identical over 9 bases. The V and J ends lost 1 base and 7 bases, in that order; junction bases with no gene match: 5. This CDR3 region has 15 residues. The germline V gene has CDR1 SGHTA and CDR2 FQGNSA. The CDR3: CASSLDRGREQPQHF. Here the CDR3 DNA reads TGTGCCAGCAGCTTAGACAGGGGGCGAGAACAGCCCCAGCATTTT. The whole variable domain, remainder taken from reference TRBV7-2 and TRBJ1-5, is GAGVSQSPSNKVTEKGKDVELRCDPISGHTALYWYRQSLGQGLEFLIYFQGNSAPDKSGLPSDRFSAERTGGSVSTLTIQRTQQEDSAVYLCASSLDRGREQPQHFGDGTRLSIL.

The V gene is TRBV2, the J gene TRBJ2-4; tentative D call: TRBD1 (7 bases). The V and J ends lost 6 bases and 7 bases respectively, with 10 bases between them. The germline V gene encodes CDR1 SNHLY and CDR2 FYNNEI. The CDR3 runs to 12 residues. The CDR3 sequence: CASRSGGNIQYF. DNA for the CDR3: TGTGCCAGCAGGTCAGGGGGGAACATTCAGTACTTC.

The CDR3 sequence: CASSLRGGNTGELFF. The CDR3 DNA reads as TGTGCCAGCAGCCTCCGAGGAGGGAACACCGGGGAGCTGTTTTTT. The J gene is TRBJ2-2, the V gene TRBV9; tentative D call: TRBD2 (5 bases). The CDR3 spans 15 residues. V was trimmed by 4 bases and J by 1 base, leaving 11 bases between them. CDR1 is SGDLS, CDR2 YYNGEE, per germline.

This chain connects TRBV6-1 to TRBJ1-1; D might be TRBD1 (6 bases). Trimming took off 4 bases at V and 0 bases at J, with 12 bases between the two ends. Germline-derived CDR1 and CDR2 are MNHNS and SASEGT. The CDR3 spans 15 residues. The CDR3 is CASSGLQGMNTEAFF. Here the CDR3 DNA reads TGTGCCAGCAGTGGATTGCAGGGGATGAACACTGAAGCTTTCTTT.

The J gene is TRBJ2-1, the V gene TRBV7-3; possibly TRBD1 for D (5 bases). Germline lookup yields CDR1 SGHTA and CDR2 FQGTGA. V was trimmed by 4 bases and J by 3 bases, leaving 16 bases between them. The CDR3 runs 16 residues. In nucleotides, the CDR3 is TGTGCCAGCAGCTCGCTCTTGGGTAGGGGCTACAATGAGCAGTTCTTC. Amino acids: CASSSLLGRGYNEQFF.

This clone was seen a handful of times. V and J are TRBV15 and TRBJ2-5; 8 bases fit TRBD1. Looked up from germline, CDR1 is LNHNV and CDR2 is YYDKDF (reference sequence). This CDR3 spans 15 amino acids. V lost 5 bases, J lost 5 bases, and 10 bases stayed unmatched. The CDR3 DNA sequence: TGTGCCACCAGCGTAAGAGCAGGGGGCGGGGAGACCCAGTACTTC. Translation gives CATSVRAGGGETQYF.

The chain carries TRBV14 and TRBJ2-1, with a tentative D call TRBD2 (6 bases). Trimming stripped 5 bases from V and 7 bases from J, with 21 bases between. The CDR3 contains 16 residues. Germline V gives CDR1 SGHDN, CDR2 FVKESK. CDR3 in amino acids: CASSRFIAASGNEQFF. For the CDR3, the DNA is TGTGCCAGCAGCAGATTCATAGCGGCCTCCGGGAATGAGCAGTTCTTC.

This clone was seen once. The chain uses TRBV5-5 and TRBJ2-7; the D call may be TRBD1 or TRBD2 (5 bases each). Trimming shortened V by 4 bases and J by 3 bases, and 11 bases separated the two germline ends. This CDR3 region has 13 residues. Germline values: CDR1 SGHKS, CDR2 YYEKEE (reference sequence). The CDR3 sequence: CASSRRDGYEQYF. For the CDR3, the DNA is TGTGCCAGCAGCCGAAGGGACGGCTACGAGCAGTACTTC.

This clone occurred once. This chain uses TRBV4-1 with TRBJ1-1; D not resolved. Germline CDR1 reads MGHRA; CDR2 reads YSYEKL. With 1 base removed from V and 5 bases from J, the gap between germline ends came to 11 bases. This CDR3 is 14 amino acids long. CDR3 region: CASSQAKSGTEAFF. CDR3 DNA sequence: TGCGCCAGCAGCCAAGCTAAAAGTGGTACTGAAGCTTTCTTT.

The chain couples TRBV2 to TRBJ1-4, with TRBD1 matching 8 bases. The ends lost 6 bases at V and 4 bases at J; junction bases unmatched: 7. Germline V CDR1 and CDR2: SNHLY, FYNNEI. CDR3 size: 15 residues. The CDR3 region is CASSQQGAVNEKLFF. The CDR3 DNA is TGTGCCAGCAGCCAGCAGGGGGCGGTTAATGAAAAACTGTTTTTT.

The J gene is TRBJ2-3, the V gene TRBV2, with no clear D. CDR3 length: 12 residues. Per the germline V gene, CDR1 is SNHLY and CDR2 is FYNNEI. Trimming left V 3 bases short and J 6 bases short, with 7 bases between. This CDR3 is CASSDYVDTQYF. For the CDR3, the DNA is TGTGCCAGCAGTGATTACGTTGATACGCAGTATTTT.

The chain employs TRBV10-3 and TRBJ2-5, with unresolved D. The CDR3 is 12 amino acids. V was clipped by 2 bases and J by 1 base, with 2 bases between them. In germline, CDR1 is ENHRY, CDR2 SYGVKD. The CDR3 region has the DNA TGTGCCATCAGTGAGGCCCAAGAGACCCAGTACTTC. Amino acids: CAISEAQETQYF.

The rearrangement links TRBV6-5 to TRBJ2-1; 11 bases match TRBD2. The CDR3 length is 15 residues. Germline V CDR1 and CDR2: MNHEY, SVGAGI. The V segment lost 5 bases and the J segment 6 bases; nucleotides outside the gene matches: 6. This CDR3 is CASSTSGSRSNEQFF. The CDR3 nucleotides are TGTGCCAGCAGTACTAGCGGGAGTAGAAGCAATGAGCAGTTCTTC.

This chain links TRBV11-3 with TRBJ1-1; D gene unclear. Trimming pared 2 bases from V and 5 bases from J, leaving 12 bases between. Germline CDR1 and CDR2: SGHNT and YENEEA. CDR3 length equals 14 residues. CDR3 DNA sequence: TGTGCCAGCAGCTTATGGGATGGGAGTACTGAAGCTTTCTTT. Translation gives CASSLWDGSTEAFF.

This clone was observed a handful of times. This chain joins TRBV5-6 and TRBJ1-2; no definite D call. Trimming pared 4 bases from V and 5 bases from J, leaving 12 bases between. This CDR3 contains 13 residues. Germline-derived CDR1 and CDR2 are SGHDT and YYEEEE. This CDR3 is CASSHHPEYGYTF. The DNA of the CDR3 is TGTGCCAGCAGCCACCACCCCGAATATGGCTACACCTTC.